This TCR beta chain was sequenced during a study of Graves' ophthalmopathy and Graves' hyperthyroidism. The study amplified TCR beta CDR3 regions using RNA transcripts. HTBI-primed RT-PCR formed the first round, and a multiplex PCR formed the second. TCRdb fed the multiplex PCR reads into MiXCR, producing one record per CDR3 protein. In the table there are 150,000 to 200,000 distinct CDR3 sequences, around two fifths of which are singletons. Notes on this clonotype: The limits of the CDR3 on the DNA are not certain, so only TCRdb's listed CDR3 is given.

With termini counted, the CDR3 has 12 amino acids. Germline assignment: CDR1 DFQATT and CDR2 SNEGSKA (reference sequence). The TCR sequence derives from a man aged 25-40 years with Graves' ophthalmopathy. This sequence joins TRBV20-1 and TRBJ1-2; the table names TRBD1, a call not compared with the DNA. Sequenced: peripheral blood. The CDR3 region is CSVPWGYYGCTF.